The clone carrying this TCR beta chain was recorded many times. These data come from a study of T cells in Graves' hyperthyroidism and ophthalmopathy. Amplified TCR beta CDR3 regions derived from RNA transcripts. A first-round RT-PCR of the TCR CDR3 used the HTBI primer set. TCRdb redid the calling of the multiplex PCR reads with MiXCR, one entry per CDR3 protein. The profile shows about 360,000 distinct CDR3 sequences, roughly 25% of them singletons. The V and J ends lost 2 bases and 0 bases respectively, with 10 bases between them. This CDR3 is built from 15 residues. Germline loops: CDR1 MDHEN, CDR2 SYDVKM.

This sequence was found in a man aged 50 to 59 with Graves' hyperthyroidism. The specimen sequenced was blood. The chain has TRBV28 and TRBJ1-1, with unresolved D. The CDR3 sequence: CASSLIGAMNTEAFF. The CDR3 DNA reads as TGTGCCAGCAGTTTAATCGGCGCCATGAACACTGAAGCTTTCTTT. Filled out from reference TRBV28 and TRBJ1-1, the complete variable domain reads DVKVTQSSRYLVKRTGEKVFLECVQDMDHENMFWYRQDPGLGLRLIYFSYDVKMKEKGDIPEGYSVSREKKERFSLILESASTNQTSMYLCASSLIGAMNTEAFFGQGTRLTVV.